This T cell receptor beta chain was retrieved from a study of cytomegalovirus exposure and HLA in healthy donors. Study-wide findings and caveats: In a later analysis, several top co-occurrence clusters appeared linked to parvovirus B19, influenza, CMV and Epstein-Barr virus. Some public TCRs appeared in many individuals, while most sequences were rare. In an earlier analysis, in around 590 donors, most V segments appeared productive either ~87% or ~30% of the time.

The PCR was carried out with 60 Vbeta primers and 13 Jbeta primers. Here immunoSEQ multiplex PCR was the method, and the copy in TCRdb shows in-frame clones only, minus some. The data hold about 160,000 clones, with 83% observed a single time. The J segment lost 1 base and the V segment lost 7 bases, leaving 6 bases of the junction unmatched. Germline V gene data show CDR1 as MNHEY and CDR2 as SVGAGI. CDR3 size: 14 residues. About this clone: Its target is not known.

This TCR derives from a man aged 45 to 65 in good health and CMV-seropositive. Sequences were obtained from PBMCs. J is TRBJ1-1 and V is TRBV6-5, with 7 positions matching TRBD1. The chain's CDR3 is CASTVGGTNTEAFF. As DNA, the CDR3 is TGTGCCAGCACGGTAGGGGGCACGAACACTGAAGCTTTCTTT.